One sample yielded the 13 T cell receptor beta chains listed below, sequenced in a study of kidney transplant recipient with SARS-CoV-2 infection. A single record per CDR3 protein comes from TCRdb applying MiXCR to the reads. The sample carries under 250,000 distinct CDR3 sequences, 25% to 30% recorded once. The material sequenced was a blood sample, taken at baseline and on day 111 from a kidney transplant recipient. All receptors come from a male patient between 25 and 39 years old who had COVID-19 and was a kidney transplant recipient. T cells may partly derive from the graft donor.

At least ten counts were recorded for this clonotype. The gene calls are TRBV19 and TRBJ1-6; D is uncertain. V lost 7 bases and J lost 6, with 10 bases in between. This CDR3 is 13 amino acids long. Germline V gene data show CDR1 as LNHDA and CDR2 as SQIVND (reference sequence). CDR3 amino acids: CASTPGSNSPLHF. DNA for the CDR3: TGTGCCAGTACCCCAGGCAGTAATTCACCCCTCCACTTT.

This chain connects TRBV7-2 to TRBJ1-4; 9 bases fit TRBD1. This CDR3 is 14 amino acids long. Trimming took 5 bases from V and 7 from J; bases not matched to a gene: 5. Germline V gives CDR1 SGHTA, CDR2 FQGNSA. The CDR3 sequence: CASSPQGAGEKLFF. CDR3 bases: TGTGCCAGCAGCCCACAGGGGGCGGGTGAAAAACTGTTTTTT. Based on the CDR3 plus reference TRBV7-2 and TRBJ1-4, the full variable domain is GAGVSQSPSNKVTEKGKDVELRCDPISGHTALYWYRQSLGQGLEFLIYFQGNSAPDKSGLPSDRFSAERTGGSVSTLTIQRTQQEDSAVYLCASSPQGAGEKLFFGSGTQLSVL.

Ten or more counts support this clonotype. The V call is TRBV15, the J call TRBJ2-7; TRBD1 agrees at 8 bases. Per the germline V gene, CDR1 is LNHNV and CDR2 is YYDKDF (reference sequence). After removal of 3 bases from V and 6 bases from J, the junction contained 7 bases not matched to a gene. This CDR3 contains 14 residues. The CDR3 here is CATSSGAGGPEQYF. In DNA, the CDR3 is TGTGCCACCAGCAGCGGGGCAGGGGGCCCCGAGCAGTACTTC.

The table lists this clonotype with many counts. The rearrangement uses TRBV11-2 and TRBJ1-4; a possible D gene is TRBD1 (5 bases). Per the germline V gene, CDR1 is SGHAT and CDR2 is FQNNGV. Trimming pared 3 bases from V and 8 bases from J, leaving 16 bases between. The CDR3 has 15 residues. As DNA, the CDR3 is TGTGCCAGCAGCTTTTTCGGCCAGGGTGGCGAAAAACTGTTTTTT. Translation gives CASSFFGQGGEKLFF.

A word on this clonotype: Since a much larger clone is just one base distant, this may be a read error. CDR3 coding DNA: TGTGCCCGCAGCCGACCTGGTCCCATTTCAGGCTTGACCGGGGAGCTGTTTTTT. It is translated as CARSRPGPISGLTGELFF. The chain combines TRBV3-1 with TRBJ2-2; D gene unclear. The CDR3 consists of 18 residues. Germline V lookup: CDR1 LGHDT, CDR2 YNNKEL (reference sequence).

This clonotype was seen many times. The chain couples TRBV27 to TRBJ2-5; D unclear. This CDR3 is built from 12 residues. In germline, CDR1 is MNHEY, CDR2 SMNVEV (reference sequence). Trimming left V 8 bases short and J 7 bases short, with 14 bases between. CDR3 sequence: CASCAGVGTQYF. The CDR3 nucleotides are TGTGCCAGCTGTGCTGGTGTCGGGACCCAGTACTTC.

This clonotype was detected ten times or more. The V gene is TRBV12-3 or TRBV12-4, the J gene TRBJ2-1; 8 bases align to TRBD2. V shed 5 bases and J 0 bases; nucleotides not matched to a gene: 6. The length of the CDR3 is 16 residues. The CDR3 bases are TGTGCCAGCAGTCCGGGGGGGGCCTACTCCTACAATGAGCAGTTCTTC. Translating gives CASSPGGAYSYNEQFF.

Only one count was recorded for this clonotype. A much more abundant neighbour one base away suggests this may be a read error. The CDR3 DNA sequence: TGTGCCAGCTCACCCGAGGGTCGGTCATCCCTCCACTTT. It specifies CASSPEGRSSLHF. The J gene is TRBJ1-6, the V gene TRBV18; D not certain. V was shortened by 3 bases and J by 14 bases, with 14 bases between the two germline ends. CDR1 is KGHSH, CDR2 LQKENI, per germline. The CDR3 covers 13 residues.

In its sample, this clonotype was seen many times. The CDR3: CASSASGGYTPLHF. The CDR3 region has the DNA TGTGCCAGCAGTGCATCAGGGGGGTATACACCCCTCCACTTT. The chain uses TRBV2 and TRBJ1-6, with 7 bases that match TRBD1. Unmatched junction bases numbered 8, after V lost 4 bases and J lost 11 bases. CDR1 and CDR2 from the germline V gene are SNHLY and FYNNEI. The length of the CDR3 is 14 residues.

Comment on this clonotype: Germline is not matched at one junction end, which may reflect a read error. The chain combines TRBV4-3 with TRBJ2-2, with TRBD2 matching 10 bases. Germline lookup yields CDR1 LGHNA and CDR2 YSLEER. CDR3 length: 17 amino acids. CDR3 sequence: CASNQEGTSDLIGELFF. The CDR3 DNA reads TGCGCCAGCAACCAAGAAGGGACTAGCGACCTAATCGGGGAGCTGTTTTTT.

This clonotype was seen ten or more times. V is TRBV6-6 and J is TRBJ1-1, with TRBD1 identical over 7 bases. CDR3 length: 11 residues. Germline CDR1 and CDR2: MNHNY and SVGAGI (reference sequence). Trimming at V came to 6 bases and at J to 10 bases, leaving 5 bases not matched to a gene. CDR3 amino acids: CASSKTGVAFF. The DNA of the CDR3 is TGTGCCAGCAGCAAAACAGGGGTAGCTTTCTTT.

To note about this clonotype: A much larger clonotype is one base distant, so this may be a read error. The V and J genes are TRBV7-9 and TRBJ1-2; D unclear. This CDR3 comprises 14 residues. Germline assignment: CDR1 SEHNR and CDR2 FQNEAQ (reference sequence). V was cut by 0 bases and J by 7 bases, with 12 bases left in between. The DNA for the CDR3 is TGTGCCAGCAGCTTAGCAGATGGGGTCTGTGGCTACACCTTC. Its protein product is CASSLADGVCGYTF.

This chain joins TRBV2 and TRBJ1-6; 8 positions match TRBD1. Trimming at V came to 7 bases and at J to 8 bases, leaving 7 bases not matched to a gene. CDR1 and CDR2 (germline): SNHLY, FYNNEI. The CDR3 covers 14 residues. The CDR3 nucleotides are TGTGCCAGCACTATGAGGACAGGGTATTCACCCCTCCACTTT. This encodes CASTMRTGYSPLHF.